These T cell receptor beta chains were read from a single sample in a study of T cell changes during pregnancy in multiple sclerosis. Method: immunoSEQ multiplex PCR; TCRdb's copy keeps in-frame clones and lacks some. The sample has 60,000 or so clones; around 92% are singletons. This specimen consisted of peripheral blood, obtained in the first trimester of pregnancy. The receptor source for this set is a female donor with multiple sclerosis, enrolled in a pregnancy study. CDR3s include the opening cysteine and the closing phenylalanine or tryptophan. A D gene is named only where the DNA matches it firmly. The listing skips clone size in some rows; elsewhere it reads once, few, many or a size class.

CDR3 protein	CDR3 DNA	J gene	clone size	D gene	V gene
CASSQATGPSGNTIYF	TGCGCCAGCAGCCAAGCTACGGGTCCCTCTGGAAACACCATATATTTT	TRBJ1-3	NA	NA	TRBV4-3
CASSEIPGQTNTGELFF	TGTGCCAGCAGTGAGATCCCGGGACAGACGAACACCGGGGAGCTGTTTTTT	TRBJ2-2	many	TRBD1	TRBV2
CASSLGTGAYNEQFF	TGTGCCAGCAGCCTTGGGACAGGGGCTTACAATGAGCAGTTCTTC	TRBJ2-1	NA	TRBD1	TRBV5-4
CASSQISGTTGGYTF	TGCGCCAGCAGTCAAATCTCCGGGACAACGGGAGGCTACACCTTC	TRBJ1-2	NA	NA	TRBV23-1
CASSDSAGDTGELFF	TGTGCCAGCAGTGACTCTGCAGGGGACACCGGGGAGCTGTTTTTT	TRBJ2-2	NA	NA	TRBV6-4
CASSPDRGLFGELFF	TGCGCCAGCAGCCCTGACAGGGGGCTATTCGGGGAGCTGTTTTTT	TRBJ2-2	NA	TRBD1	TRBV5-1
CASSPARRSSYNSPLHF	TGTGCCAGCAGCCCGGCCAGACGGAGCTCCTATAATTCACCCCTCCACTTT	TRBJ1-6	once	NA	TRBV7-2
CASSQQGGEGDTQYF	TGTGCCAGCAGCCAACAAGGGGGGGAAGGAGATACGCAGTATTTT	TRBJ2-3	NA	NA	TRBV4-2
CASSGQYHQETQYF	TGTGCCAGCAGTGGACAGTACCATCAAGAGACCCAGTACTTC	TRBJ2-5	NA	NA	TRBV7-9
CASSNRGPTGELFF	TGTGCCAGTAGTAACAGGGGCCCCACCGGGGAGCTGTTTTTT	TRBJ2-2	NA	TRBD1	TRBV19
CASSYREPGLTQYF	TGTGCCAGCAGTTACCGGGAGCCGGGGTTGACCCAGTACTTC	TRBJ2-5	once	NA	TRBV6-6
CASSQSLRGSAFYNEQFF	TGCGCCAGCAGCCAAAGTCTCAGGGGGTCCGCCTTTTACAATGAGCAGTTCTTC	TRBJ2-1	NA	TRBD1	TRBV4-1
CASSQTNIAGGTNTGELFF	TGTGCCAGCAGTCAGACAAACATAGCGGGGGGCACGAACACCGGGGAGCTGTTTTTT	TRBJ2-2	NA	TRBD2	TRBV13
CASTTQTGAEAFF	TGTGCCAGCACCACCCAGACAGGGGCTGAAGCTTTCTTT	TRBJ1-1	NA	TRBD1	TRBV27